This T cell receptor (beta chain) was sequenced for a study of CD8+CD57+ T cells in acquired aplastic anemia (dated by TCRdb to 2017 to 2018). About the full investigation: Extracted DNA from sorted CD4+ and CD8+ cells averaged 3.2 ug, ranging from roughly 0.19 to 27.4 ug. Healthy donor samples averaged roughly 10 million reads for CD4+ and 11 million to 13 million for CD8+ cells.

The study deep-sequenced TCR repertoires of sorted CD4+ and CD8+ blood T cells from severe aplastic anemia patients and healthy subjects. Ficoll-Paque density gradient centrifugation was used to isolate peripheral blood mononuclear cells. CD4+ and CD8+ T cells were sorted by FACS or magnetic beads before DNA extraction. Comment on this clonotype: The specificity of this receptor is unknown. Base qualities are not provided; no much larger clone lies one nucleotide away.

The germline V gene (reference sequence) provides CDR1 WNHNN and CDR2 SYGVQD. From the cysteine through the phenylalanine, the CDR3 covers 15 amino acids. Left in the record is the CDR3 DNA by itself, 45 bases read in frame from the first base. The germline V end is reduced by 3 bases and the J end by 6 bases; junction bases left unmatched: 3. Profiling of TCR beta VDJ combinations and CDR3 sequences used genomic DNA as the template. An Illumina HiSeq 2000 was the platform used for TCR repertoire sequencing. The original pipeline was this. Repertoires were assessed using TRBV/TRBJ rearrangement plots, CDR3 size and DJ length profiles, and Simpson's diversity index. The immunodominant clone was defined as the most abundant DNA sequence in deep sequencing data. CDR3 amino acid sequences were checked for sharing across subjects and were also compared against the VDJdb database and published repertoires. The raw public data were reprocessed by TCRdb itself: fastp quality trimming at Q25, MiXCR clonotype calling, in-frame beta chains only. Each entry is one CDR3 protein sequence, shown with its most common DNA and genes. For this entry, the V and J calls and clone size follow TCRdb and not the study's own pipeline. This sample holds 200,000 to 250,000 distinct CDR3 sequences; 61% were observed only once. In total, the top ten clones hold 29% of the sample.

The full study reports these points: Although twenty-nine CD8+ CDR3 sequences were shared by patients and controls, these sequences appeared highly expressed in patients and within the immunodominant clones of patients. Between patients and healthy controls, no significant difference in CD8+ Simpson's diversity was found (P=0.060).

The material sequenced was sorted CD4+, CD8+, or CD8+CD57+ T cells (not recorded which) from PBMCs. This chain is built from TRBV10-1 and TRBJ2-2, and 11 bases in between align with TRBD1. The sequence came from a human donor in good health. In nucleotide form, the sequence is TGCGCCAGCAGTGACGGGACAGGGGGTCCCGGGGAGCTGTTTTTT. The translation is CASSDGTGGPGELFF.